A selection of T cell receptor beta chains follows, all from one sample in a study of blood T cell repertoires in COVID-19. Some clones are missing from TCRdb's copy, which holds only in-frame ones; the method was immunoSEQ multiplex PCR. The repertoire holds a few hundred thousand clones, with roughly 87% as singletons. The specimen was PBMCs or T cells enriched from blood (not recorded which). The receptors were sampled from a woman aged 25-40 years who had recovered from COVID-19. Each CDR3 is given with its conserved first and last residue. The D gene is left open where the match is weak. Expanded clones get a size class; other rows say once, few or many, or leave the size out.

>TRBV5-5|TRBJ2-2|TRBD1|-
TGTGCCAGCAGCTCGCGGACAGGGAGGAACACCGGGGAGCTGTTTTTT
CASSSRTGRNTGELFF
>TRBV3-1/TRBV3-2|TRBJ2-1|TRBD1|-
TGTGCCAGCAGCCAGCCCCGCGGACAGGGGGGGAATGAGCAGTTCTTC
CASSQPRGQGGNEQFF
>TRBV14|TRBJ2-7|TRBD2|-
TGTGCCAGCAGCCAAGAACGGGGACTAGCGGGGCGGGAGCAGTACTTC
CASSQERGLAGREQYF
>TRBV19|TRBJ2-3|TRBD2|-
TGTGCCAGTAGTGTTTTAGCGGGGGGCCGGACAGATACGCAGTATTTT
CASSVLAGGRTDTQYF
>TRBV28|TRBJ1-1|-|-
TGTGCCAGCAGTGAACAGGGCACTGAAGCTTTCTTT
CASSEQGTEAFF
>TRBV6-2/TRBV6-3|TRBJ2-7|TRBD1|once
TGTGCCAGCAGTTACTCGCCGCGGACAGGGGACTACGAGCAGTACTTC
CASSYSPRTGDYEQYF
>TRBV6-5|TRBJ2-6|-|few
TGTGCCAGCAGTTACCAACCACCCAGGGAAGGCAACGTCCTGACTTTC
CASSYQPPREGNVLTF
>TRBV19|TRBJ2-1|TRBD2|-
TGTGCCAGTAGTCCCCCTCGACTAGCGGGGGGGGAAAAGCAGTTCTTC
CASSPPRLAGGEKQFF
>TRBV10-3|TRBJ2-3|-|once
TGTGCCATCAACGAAGGGGACACAGATACGCAGTATTTT
CAINEGDTDTQYF
>TRBV5-1|TRBJ1-1|-|-
TGCGCCAGCAGCTTCAATCTCCCCGGGGAGACTGAAGCTTTCTTT
CASSFNLPGETEAFF
>TRBV6-5|TRBJ2-3|TRBD1|-
TGTGCCAGCACTATGACAGGGGGGAGCACAGATACGCAGTATTTT
CASTMTGGSTDTQYF
>TRBV28|TRBJ1-2|-|-
TGTGCCAGCAGTGGGACTGATTCCTATGGCTACACCTTC
CASSGTDSYGYTF
>TRBV5-5|TRBJ2-7|TRBD2|few
TGTGCCAGCAGCTTGGGAGCGGGGGGGCAGGAGCAGTACTTC
CASSLGAGGQEQYF
>TRBV6-5|TRBJ1-6|TRBD1|-
TGTGCCAGCAGTTACGAGGGACAGGGGAATTCACCCCTCCACTTT
CASSYEGQGNSPLHF
>TRBV15|TRBJ1-2|TRBD1|once
TGTGCCACCAGCAGAGATGGGACAGGTAGCGGCTATGGCTACACCTTC
CATSRDGTGSGYGYTF
>TRBV5-1|TRBJ2-1|TRBD2|-
TGCGCCAGCAGGGCTAGCGGGGGACTTTACAATGAGCAGTTCTTC
CASRASGGLYNEQFF
>TRBV9|TRBJ2-3|TRBD1|-
TGTGCCAGCAGCGTTCGACAGGGGTTGGATACGCAGTATTTT
CASSVRQGLDTQYF
>TRBV5-1|TRBJ2-2|TRBD2|-
TGCGCCAGCAGCTTGGGGACTAGCGGCACCGGGGAGCTGTTTTTT
CASSLGTSGTGELFF
>TRBV10-3|TRBJ2-5|-|once
TGTGCCACCATTGGGCCCAACGAGGAGACCCAGTACTTC
CATIGPNEETQYF
>TRBV2|TRBJ2-7|-|-
TGTGCCAGCAGTGGACAGACTTACTCCTACGAGCAGTACTTC
CASSGQTYSYEQYF
>TRBV14|TRBJ1-2|TRBD1|-
TGTGCCAGCAGCCAAACAGGGGTAGGGAACTATGGCTACACCTTC
CASSQTGVGNYGYTF
>TRBV19|TRBJ2-3|TRBD1|-
TGTGCCACTACAGGGGATGGGCTGGATACGCAGTATTTT
CATTGDGLDTQYF
>TRBV27|TRBJ1-6|TRBD1|-
TGTGCCAGCAGTCCCCGGGGGACAGGGGTGAATAGGTCACCCCTCCACTTT
CASSPRGTGVNRSPLHF
>TRBV7-9|TRBJ1-6|-|-
TGTGCCAGCAGCCTCCGGGGGTGGGGTTCACCCCTCCACTTT
CASSLRGWGSPLHF
>TRBV3-1/TRBV3-2|TRBJ1-2|TRBD1|-
TGTGCCAGCAGCCAGCTGGACAGGGCTGTCTATGGCTACACCTTC
CASSQLDRAVYGYTF
>TRBV2|TRBJ1-2|-|-
TGTGCCAGCAGTGAGGAGGGGGGGGCCCTCTATGGCTACACCTTC
CASSEEGGALYGYTF
>TRBV7-8|TRBJ2-1|TRBD2|-
TGTGCCAGCAGCCAGAGCGGGGCATCCTACAATGAGCAGTTCTTC
CASSQSGASYNEQFF
>TRBV15|TRBJ2-5|-|-
TGTGCCACCAGCAGTAATCCCGGGCAAGAGACCCAGTACTTC
CATSSNPGQETQYF
>TRBV7-7|TRBJ2-5|-|once
TGTGCCAGCAGCCCCGGGGGACAGAGACAAGAGACCCAGTACTTC
CASSPGGQRQETQYF
>TRBV3-1/TRBV3-2|TRBJ2-3|TRBD2|-
TGTGCCAGCAGCCAAGATATTCGGACTAGCTGTGGCACAGATACGCAGTATTTT
CASSQDIRTSCGTDTQYF
>TRBV28|TRBJ2-1|TRBD2|-
TGTGCCAGCAGTTTCTCCCCGGCGGGGGGGCGAGTTGAGCAGTTCTTC
CASSFSPAGGRVEQFF
>TRBV14|TRBJ2-2|-|-
TGTGCCAGCAGCCAAGATGTGGGGGCCGGACGAAGGCTGACCGGGGAGCTGTTTTTT
CASSQDVGAGRRLTGELFF
>TRBV12-3/TRBV12-4|TRBJ1-1|-|-
TGTGCCAGCAACAAGGGGGTTGCCTCAAGCGCTTTCTTT
CASNKGVASSAFF
>TRBV6-5|TRBJ1-3|TRBD1|-
TGTGCCAGCACCCCCGCGACAGGGGCTGGAAACACCATATATTTT
CASTPATGAGNTIYF
>TRBV3-1/TRBV3-2|TRBJ2-7|TRBD2|once
TGTGCCAGCAGCCGGCCACTAGCGGGGGGGCCCCACGAGCAGTACTTC
CASSRPLAGGPHEQYF
>TRBV21-1|TRBJ1-1|-|-
TGTGCCAGCAGCAAAGTACGAGGCTCAGCTTTCTTT
CASSKVRGSAFF
>TRBV29-1|TRBJ2-1|TRBD1|-
TGCAGCGTCGCCCCGGGACAGGGGAATGAGCAGTTCTTC
CSVAPGQGNEQFF
>TRBV30|TRBJ1-1|-|once
TGTGCCTGGAGTGGGGCAGTCAAAGGCACTGAAGCTTTCTTT
CAWSGAVKGTEAFF
>TRBV30|TRBJ1-5|-|-
TGTGCCTGGAGTGGCGTCCAGGGTCCCCAGCATTTT
CAWSGVQGPQHF
>TRBV12-3/TRBV12-4|TRBJ1-2|-|-
TGTGCCAGCAGTACATACGGGGTCTATGGCTACACCTTC
CASSTYGVYGYTF
>TRBV11-2|TRBJ2-7|-|-
TGTGCCAGCAGCTTAACAGGGAGACCTCCCTACGAGCAGTACTTC
CASSLTGRPPYEQYF
>TRBV27|TRBJ2-6|-|-
TGTGCCAGCAGTCTCCGGGACTCTGGGGCCAACGTCCTGACTTTC
CASSLRDSGANVLTF
>TRBV20-1|TRBJ1-2|-|-
TGCAGTCCTCAGAATAACTATGGCTACACCTTC
CSPQNNYGYTF
>TRBV28|TRBJ1-6|TRBD1|-
TGTGCCAGCAGACCACAGGGGAAGAATTCACCCCTCCACTTT
CASRPQGKNSPLHF
>TRBV19|TRBJ2-3|TRBD2|-
TGTGCCAGTAGTATCCTAGCGGGGGGCCCAGATACGCAGTATTTT
CASSILAGGPDTQYF
>TRBV2|TRBJ1-3|-|-
TGTGCCAGCAGGGTCGACACAAGCTCTGGAAACACCATATATTTT
CASRVDTSSGNTIYF